This entry lists 14 T cell receptor beta chains sequenced from one sample in a study of blood T cells in healthy people across ages. A J-beta primer mix and a sample-barcoded 5' primer were used in a second PCR of roughly 6 to 12 cycles. TCRdb called the 5' RACE reads again in MiXCR, with one record for every CDR3 protein. This sample has approximately 1.5 million distinct CDR3 sequences; 30% to 40% occur once, and the top ten carry around 11%. The sample comprised blood. These receptors were taken from a woman aged 25-40 years in good health.

J is TRBJ2-3 and V is TRBV5-6; D is perhaps TRBD2 (7 bases). Germline V gene lookup returns CDR1 SGHDT and CDR2 YYEEEE. The CDR3 contains 18 residues. The V and J ends lost 4 bases and 0 bases respectively, with 21 bases between them. CDR3 bases: TGTGCCAGCAGCCTGCCCCGAGGACTAGGGACAAGCACAGATACGCAGTATTTT. Translation gives CASSLPRGLGTSTDTQYF.

Notes on this clonotype: The junction and the germline gene differ at one end; a read error may be behind it. This sequence joins TRBV20-1 and TRBJ2-6; a possible D gene is TRBD1 (5 bases). This CDR3 contains 14 residues. The V gene's germline CDR1 is DFQATT and CDR2 SNEGSKA (reference sequence). CDR3 residues: CSARRFSGANVRTF. CDR3 DNA: TGCAGTGCTAGACGGTTCTCTGGGGCCAACGTCCGGACTTTC.

The sample holds a few counts of this clonotype. This chain uses TRBV19 with TRBJ2-7; maybe TRBD1 (6 bases). The CDR3 runs 14 residues. Germline loops: CDR1 LNHDA, CDR2 SQIVND (reference sequence). The germline V and J ends were trimmed by 5 bases and 4 bases, with 15 bases remaining between them. For the CDR3, the DNA is TGTGCCAGTAGTGGACAGTACGGGAATTACGAGCAGTACTTC. It yields the protein CASSGQYGNYEQYF. The entire variable domain, with the rest obtained from reference TRBV19 and TRBJ2-7, is as follows: DGGITQSPKYLFRKEGQNVTLSCEQNLNHDAMYWYRQDPGQGLRLIYYSQIVNDFQKGDIAEGYSVSREKKESFPLTVTSAQKNPTAFYLCASSGQYGNYEQYFGPGTRLTVT.

This clonotype was counted only a few times. The chain combines TRBV28 with TRBJ2-7, with TRBD1 as a possible D gene (5 bases). The CDR3 consists of 15 residues. The ends were cut back, 1 base at V and 4 bases at J, with 14 bases in the middle. The germline gives CDR1 MDHEN, CDR2 SYDVKM. CDR3 amino acids: CASSLLGVATYEQYF. The CDR3 nucleotides read TGTGCCAGCAGTTTATTAGGGGTTGCCACTTACGAGCAGTACTTC.

V gene TRBV5-1 combines with J gene TRBJ2-7, with 9 bases that match TRBD1. CDR1 SGHRS and CDR2 YFSETQ come from the germline V gene. CDR3 length equals 17 residues. Trimming at V came to 4 bases and at J to 5 bases, leaving 16 bases not matched to a gene. The CDR3 DNA sequence: TGCGCCAGCAGCCTGAATACAGGGGGCGCGAGATTGGACGAGCAGTACTTC. Translation: CASSLNTGGARLDEQYF.

This chain uses TRBV5-1 with TRBJ1-1; D uncertain. Looked up from germline, CDR1 is SGHRS and CDR2 is YFSETQ. The CDR3 covers 14 residues. The V end lost 6 bases, the J end lost 0 bases, and 12 bases lay between the germline ends. The CDR3 loop is CASTQTQMNTEAFF. The CDR3 coding sequence is TGCGCCAGCACGCAGACACAGATGAACACTGAAGCTTTCTTT.

The V and J genes are TRBV7-9 and TRBJ1-1, with D possibly matching TRBD1 (5 bases). Germline lookup yields CDR1 SEHNR and CDR2 FQNEAQ (reference sequence). Between the trimmed V and J ends, which lost 4 bases and 6 bases, there was a span of 12 bases. The CDR3 spans 13 residues. CDR3 nucleotides: TGTGCCAGCAGCTCGGCATCGGGGCCTGAAGCTTTCTTT. Its protein is CASSSASGPEAFF.

Remarks on this clonotype: Germline is not matched at one junction end, which may reflect a read error. The V and J genes are TRBV29-1 and TRBJ2-1, with 10 bases lining up with TRBD2. Looked up from germline, CDR1 is SQVTM and CDR2 is ANQGSEA. The CDR3 is 16 amino acids. CDR3 amino acids: CNVLLTSGQSYDEQFF. The CDR3 DNA reads as TGCAACGTTCTACTGACTAGCGGGCAATCCTACGATGAGCAGTTCTTC.

This clonotype occurred a few times. This chain's CDR3 is CAIRDSGSYEQYF. In DNA, the CDR3 is TGTGCCATCAGGGATTCGGGCTCCTACGAGCAGTACTTC. The chain is built from TRBV10-3 and TRBJ2-7; D is ambiguous. V shed 6 bases and J shed 0 bases, with 9 bases lying between them. CDR1 ENHRY and CDR2 SYGVKD come from the germline V gene. The CDR3 is 13 residues long.

Note on this clonotype: A much larger clone sits a single nucleotide away, making a read error possible. The V call is TRBV12-3 or TRBV12-4, the J call TRBJ2-3; D gene uncertain. The CDR3 is 11 residues long. This CDR3 is CTSSSLDTQYF. CDR3 bases: TGTACCAGCAGTTCATTGGATACGCAGTATTTT.

This clonotype was seen a handful of times. The J gene is TRBJ1-4, the V gene TRBV10-3; 8 bases map to TRBD1. J lost 8 bases, V lost 6 bases, and 5 bases had no gene match. Germline V gene sequence: CDR1 ENHRY, CDR2 SYGVKD. This CDR3 has 13 residues. The DNA for the CDR3 is TGTGCCATCAGGGAGGGACAGGCGGAAAAACTGTTTTTT. Translated: CAIREGQAEKLFF.

J is TRBJ1-4 and V is TRBV7-6, with 11 positions matching TRBD1. With V trimmed by 1 base and J by 6 bases, 1 base remained unmatched. The CDR3 runs 15 residues. The V gene's germline CDR1 is SGHVS and CDR2 FNYEAQ. CDR3 sequence reads: CASSLVDRGHEKLFF. For the CDR3, the DNA is TGTGCCAGCAGCTTAGTGGACAGGGGGCATGAAAAACTGTTTTTT.

The chain uses TRBV20-1 and TRBJ2-7, with 9 bases fitting TRBD2. The germline gives CDR1 DFQATT, CDR2 SNEGSKA (reference sequence). This CDR3 has 14 amino acids. The trim removed 4 bases at V and 0 bases at J, leaving 4 bases unmatched. This CDR3 is CSAKSGGISYEQYF. The CDR3 region has the DNA TGCAGTGCTAAAAGCGGGGGGATCTCCTACGAGCAGTACTTC.

Regarding this clonotype: A read error may account for a junction end that differs from germline. The chain uses TRBV6-2 or TRBV6-3 and TRBJ2-7, with 9 nucleotides matching TRBD1. Germline loops: CDR1 MNHEY, CDR2 SVGEGT. This CDR3 is built from 13 residues. As DNA, the CDR3 is TGTGCCAGCAGTCGGGACAGGGCTTACGTGCAGTACTTC. Its protein product is CASSRDRAYVQYF.